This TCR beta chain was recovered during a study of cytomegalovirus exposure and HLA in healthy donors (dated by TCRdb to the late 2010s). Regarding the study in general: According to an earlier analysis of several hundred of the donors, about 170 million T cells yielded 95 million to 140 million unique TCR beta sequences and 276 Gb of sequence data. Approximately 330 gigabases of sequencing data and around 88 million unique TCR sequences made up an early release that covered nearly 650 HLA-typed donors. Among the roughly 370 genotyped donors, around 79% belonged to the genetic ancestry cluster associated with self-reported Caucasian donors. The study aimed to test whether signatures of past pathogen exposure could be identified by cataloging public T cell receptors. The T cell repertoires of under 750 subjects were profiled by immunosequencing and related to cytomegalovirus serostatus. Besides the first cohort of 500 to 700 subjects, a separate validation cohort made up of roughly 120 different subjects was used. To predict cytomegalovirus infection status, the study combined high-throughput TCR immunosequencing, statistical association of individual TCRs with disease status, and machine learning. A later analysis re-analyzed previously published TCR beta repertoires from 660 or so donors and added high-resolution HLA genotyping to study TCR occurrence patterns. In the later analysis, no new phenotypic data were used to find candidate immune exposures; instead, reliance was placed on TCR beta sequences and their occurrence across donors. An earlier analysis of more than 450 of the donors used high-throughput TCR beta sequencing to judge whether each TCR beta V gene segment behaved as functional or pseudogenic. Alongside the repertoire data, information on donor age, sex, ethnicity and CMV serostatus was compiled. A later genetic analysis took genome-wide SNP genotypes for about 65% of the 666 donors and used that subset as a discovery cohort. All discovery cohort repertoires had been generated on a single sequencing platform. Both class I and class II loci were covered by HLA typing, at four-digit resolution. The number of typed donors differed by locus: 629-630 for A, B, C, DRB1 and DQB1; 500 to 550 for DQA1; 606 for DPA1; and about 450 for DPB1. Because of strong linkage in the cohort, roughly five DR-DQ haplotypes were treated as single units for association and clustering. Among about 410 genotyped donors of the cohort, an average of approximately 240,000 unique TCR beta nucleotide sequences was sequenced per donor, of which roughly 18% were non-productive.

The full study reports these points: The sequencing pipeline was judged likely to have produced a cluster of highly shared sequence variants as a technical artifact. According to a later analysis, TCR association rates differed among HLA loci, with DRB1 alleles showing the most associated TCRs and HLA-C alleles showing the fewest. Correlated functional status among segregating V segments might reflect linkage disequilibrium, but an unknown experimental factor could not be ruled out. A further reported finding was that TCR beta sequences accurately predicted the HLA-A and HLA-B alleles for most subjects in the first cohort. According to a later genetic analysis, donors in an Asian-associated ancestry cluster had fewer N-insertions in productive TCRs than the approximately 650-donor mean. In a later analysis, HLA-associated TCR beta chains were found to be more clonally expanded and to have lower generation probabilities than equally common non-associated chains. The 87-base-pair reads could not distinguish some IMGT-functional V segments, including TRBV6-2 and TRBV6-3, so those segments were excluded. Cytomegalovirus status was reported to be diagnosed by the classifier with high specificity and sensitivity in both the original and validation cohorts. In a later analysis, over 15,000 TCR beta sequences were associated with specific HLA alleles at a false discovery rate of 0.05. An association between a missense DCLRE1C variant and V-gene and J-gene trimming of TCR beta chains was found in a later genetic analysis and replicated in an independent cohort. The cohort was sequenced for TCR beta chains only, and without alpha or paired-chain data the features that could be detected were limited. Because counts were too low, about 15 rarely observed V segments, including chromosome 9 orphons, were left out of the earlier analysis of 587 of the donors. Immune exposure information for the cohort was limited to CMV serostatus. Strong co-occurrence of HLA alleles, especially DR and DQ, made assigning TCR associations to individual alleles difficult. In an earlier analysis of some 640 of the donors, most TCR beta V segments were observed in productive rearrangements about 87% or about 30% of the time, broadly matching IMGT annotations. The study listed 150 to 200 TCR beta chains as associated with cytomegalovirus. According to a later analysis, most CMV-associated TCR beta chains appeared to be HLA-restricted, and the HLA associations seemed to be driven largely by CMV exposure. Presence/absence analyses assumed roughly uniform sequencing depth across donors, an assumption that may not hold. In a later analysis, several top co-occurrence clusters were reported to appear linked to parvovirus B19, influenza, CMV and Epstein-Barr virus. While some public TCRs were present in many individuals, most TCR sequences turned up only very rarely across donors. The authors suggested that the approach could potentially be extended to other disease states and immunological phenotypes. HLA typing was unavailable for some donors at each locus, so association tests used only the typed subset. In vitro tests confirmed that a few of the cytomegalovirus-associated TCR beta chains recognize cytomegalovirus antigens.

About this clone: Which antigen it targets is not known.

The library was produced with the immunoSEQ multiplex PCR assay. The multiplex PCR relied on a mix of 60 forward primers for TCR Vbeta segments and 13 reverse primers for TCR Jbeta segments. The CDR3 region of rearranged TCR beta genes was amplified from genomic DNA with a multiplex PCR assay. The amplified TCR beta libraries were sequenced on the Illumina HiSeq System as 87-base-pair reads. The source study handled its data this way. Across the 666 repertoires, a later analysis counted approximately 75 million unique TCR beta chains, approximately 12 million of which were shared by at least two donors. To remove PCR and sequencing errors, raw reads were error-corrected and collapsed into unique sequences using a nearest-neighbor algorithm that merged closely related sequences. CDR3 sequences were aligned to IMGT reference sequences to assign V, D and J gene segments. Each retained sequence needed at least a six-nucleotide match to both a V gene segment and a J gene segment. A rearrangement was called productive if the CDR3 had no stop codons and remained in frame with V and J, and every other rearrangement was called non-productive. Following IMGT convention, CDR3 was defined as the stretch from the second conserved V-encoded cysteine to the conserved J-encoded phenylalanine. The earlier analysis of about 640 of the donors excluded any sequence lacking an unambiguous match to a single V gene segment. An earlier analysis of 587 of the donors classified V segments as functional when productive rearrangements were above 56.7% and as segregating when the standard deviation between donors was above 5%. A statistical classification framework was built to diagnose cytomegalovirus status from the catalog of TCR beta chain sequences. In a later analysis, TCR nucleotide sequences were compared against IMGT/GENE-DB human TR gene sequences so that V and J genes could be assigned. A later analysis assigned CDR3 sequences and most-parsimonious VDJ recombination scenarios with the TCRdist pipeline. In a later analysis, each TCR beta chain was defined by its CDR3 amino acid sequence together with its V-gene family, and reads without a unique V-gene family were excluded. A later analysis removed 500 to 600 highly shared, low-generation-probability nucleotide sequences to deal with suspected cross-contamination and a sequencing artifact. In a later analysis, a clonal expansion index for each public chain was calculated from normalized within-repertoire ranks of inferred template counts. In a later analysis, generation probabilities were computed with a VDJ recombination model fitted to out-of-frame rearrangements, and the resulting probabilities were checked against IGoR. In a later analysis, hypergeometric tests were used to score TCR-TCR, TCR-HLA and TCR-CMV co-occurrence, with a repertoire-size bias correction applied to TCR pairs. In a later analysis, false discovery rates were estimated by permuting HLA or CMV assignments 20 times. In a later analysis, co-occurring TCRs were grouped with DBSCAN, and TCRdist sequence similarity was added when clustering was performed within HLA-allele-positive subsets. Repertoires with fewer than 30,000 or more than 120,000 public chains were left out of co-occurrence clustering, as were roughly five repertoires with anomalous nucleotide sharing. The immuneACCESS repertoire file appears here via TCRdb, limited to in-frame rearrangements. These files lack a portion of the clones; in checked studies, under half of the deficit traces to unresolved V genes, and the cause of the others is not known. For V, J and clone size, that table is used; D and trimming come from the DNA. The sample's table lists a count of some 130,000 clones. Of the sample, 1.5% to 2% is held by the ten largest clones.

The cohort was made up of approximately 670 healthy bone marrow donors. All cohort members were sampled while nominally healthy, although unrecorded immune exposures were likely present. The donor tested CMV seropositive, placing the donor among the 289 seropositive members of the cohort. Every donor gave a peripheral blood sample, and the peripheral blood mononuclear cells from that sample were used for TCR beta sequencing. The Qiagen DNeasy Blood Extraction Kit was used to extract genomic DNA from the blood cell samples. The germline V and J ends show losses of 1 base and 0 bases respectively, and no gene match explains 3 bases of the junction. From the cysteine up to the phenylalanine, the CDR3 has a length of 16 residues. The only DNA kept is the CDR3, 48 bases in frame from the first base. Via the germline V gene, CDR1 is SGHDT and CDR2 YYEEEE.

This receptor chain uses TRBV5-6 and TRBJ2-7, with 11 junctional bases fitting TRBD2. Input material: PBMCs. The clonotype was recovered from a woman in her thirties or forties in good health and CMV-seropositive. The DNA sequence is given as TGTGCCAGCAGCTTGCCTAGCGGGAGGACCTCCTACGAGCAGTACTTC. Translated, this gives CASSLPSGRTSYEQYF.